This T cell receptor beta chain was sequenced in a study of T cell changes during pregnancy in multiple sclerosis (dated by TCRdb to the late 2010s). About the full investigation: The study examined how the T cell repertoire changed over the course of pregnancy in women with multiple sclerosis.

CDR1 SQVTM and CDR2 ANQGSEA are derived from the germline V gene. From its cysteine to its phenylalanine, the CDR3 spans 15 amino acids. Only CDR3 DNA remains: 45 bases, in frame from the first base. Germline trimming: 4 bases from V, 7 bases from J; junction bases outside gene matches: 9. Remarks on this clone: Which antigen it targets is not known. No clone much larger than this one lies a single base away; base qualities are absent.

To prepare the library, the immunoSEQ multiplex PCR assay was applied. TCRdb took this table from immuneACCESS and kept in-frame rearrangements with V and J called. Such tables lack part of the clones; where checked against another copy, unresolved V genes explain under half of the gap, and the rest is unexplained. Here the sample has fewer than 50,000 clones; 90% occur a single time. The top ten hold 4% to 5% of the sample. The receptor was derived from a female donor in good health, enrolled as a control in a pregnancy study. The sample was peripheral blood, taken in the second trimester of pregnancy. The receptor chain draws on TRBV29-1 and TRBJ2-1, with 11 bases aligning to TRBD2. The CDR3 corresponds to CSVAGLAARGNEQFF. The DNA reads as follows: TGCAGCGTTGCGGGACTAGCGGCCCGAGGGAATGAGCAGTTCTTC.